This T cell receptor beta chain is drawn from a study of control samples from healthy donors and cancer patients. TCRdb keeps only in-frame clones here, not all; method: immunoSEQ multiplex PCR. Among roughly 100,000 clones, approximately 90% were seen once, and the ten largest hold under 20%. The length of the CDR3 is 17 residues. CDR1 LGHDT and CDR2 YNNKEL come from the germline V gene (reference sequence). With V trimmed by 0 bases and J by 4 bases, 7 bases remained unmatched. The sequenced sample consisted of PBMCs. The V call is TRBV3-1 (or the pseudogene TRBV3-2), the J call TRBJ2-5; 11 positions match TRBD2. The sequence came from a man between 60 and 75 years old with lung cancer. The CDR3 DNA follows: TGTGCCAGCAGCCAAGATCCTTTAGCGGGGGGGAGAGAGACCCAGTACTTC. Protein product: CASSQDPLAGGRETQYF.